Below are 22 T cell receptor beta chains sequenced from a single sample in a study of monozygotic twins with inflammatory bowel disease. TCRdb re-called the 5' RACE reads and gives one entry per CDR3 protein, without DNA. The sample table includes around 450,000 distinct CDR3 sequences. Source material: blood. The source is a human donor with ulcerative colitis or Crohn's disease, or a healthy co-twin of an affected twin (not recorded which).

The CDR3 here is CASSFGGRGGRETQYF. The chain uses TRBV12-3 or TRBV12-4 and TRBJ2-5; no DNA is available, so the TRBD2 call from TCRdb remains unchecked. The CDR3 totals 16 residues.

The V and J genes are TRBV4-2 and TRBJ2-3. Germline lookup yields CDR1 LGHNA and CDR2 YNFKEQ. The CDR3 loop spans 11 amino acids. CDR3 in amino acids: CASAGADTQYF.

The V call is TRBV5-1, the J call TRBJ2-7; with no DNA, the TCRdb D assignment of TRBD2 cannot be verified. CDR3 length: 15 amino acids. Germline V gene lookup returns CDR1 SGHRS and CDR2 YFSETQ. CDR3 loop: CASSLAGLESYEQYF.

The chain is built from TRBV6-5 and TRBJ1-2. The CDR3 length is 13 residues. Germline V gives CDR1 MNHEY, CDR2 SVGAGI. The CDR3 reads CASSYEANYGYTF.

This rearrangement joins TRBV5-1 to TRBJ2-1; TCRdb's assignment of TRBD2 cannot be checked, as there is no DNA. The germline V gene encodes CDR1 SGHRS and CDR2 YFSETQ. This CDR3 region has 16 residues. The chain's CDR3 is CASSTGLAGWNNEQFF. Complete variable domain (other parts from reference TRBV5-1 and TRBJ2-1): KAGVTQTPRYLIKTRGQQVTLSCSPISGHRSVSWYQQTPGQGLQFLFEYFSETQRNKGNFPGRFSGRQFSNSRSEMNVSTLELGDSALYLCASSTGLAGWNNEQFFGPGTRLTVL.

The chain couples TRBV5-1 to TRBJ2-3; no DNA is available, so the TRBD2 call from TCRdb remains unchecked. This CDR3 region has 17 residues. Germline loops: CDR1 SGHRS, CDR2 YFSETQ. Here the CDR3 reads CASRGLLGPSSTDTQYF.

The chain couples TRBV5-1 to TRBJ1-6; the TCRdb call, TRBD1, lacks DNA for checking. CDR1 is SGHRS, CDR2 YFSETQ, per germline. The CDR3 covers 16 residues. The CDR3 loop reads CASSPGQGPYNSPLHF. The whole variable domain, filled in from reference TRBV5-1 and TRBJ1-6, reads KAGVTQTPRYLIKTRGQQVTLSCSPISGHRSVSWYQQTPGQGLQFLFEYFSETQRNKGNFPGRFSGRQFSNSRSEMNVSTLELGDSALYLCASSPGQGPYNSPLHFGNGTRLTVT.

The chain is built from TRBV7-2 and TRBJ2-5; TCRdb's D call, TRBD1, is unchecked because there is no DNA. This CDR3 contains 15 residues. Per the germline V gene, CDR1 is SGHTA and CDR2 is FQGNSA. The CDR3 reads CASSLDSRGRETQYF.

V gene TRBV18 combines with J gene TRBJ2-2; the TCRdb call, TRBD1, lacks DNA for checking. CDR1 and CDR2 (germline): KGHSH, LQKENI. The CDR3 totals 16 residues. The CDR3 region is CASSPRQGINTGELFF.

The V gene is TRBV2, the J gene TRBJ2-7; TCRdb proposes TRBD2, but this gene call is untestable without DNA. Per the germline V gene, CDR1 is SNHLY and CDR2 is FYNNEI. The CDR3 has 13 amino acids. This chain's CDR3 is CASSGTIQFEQYF.

The V gene is TRBV4-2, the J gene TRBJ2-3; TCRdb reports TRBD1, a call that lacks DNA to check it against. The CDR3 sequence is 13 residues long. Germline-derived CDR1 and CDR2 are LGHNA and YNFKEQ. CDR3 sequence: CASSQERAGAEYF.

The chain uses TRBV5-1 and TRBJ1-1. The CDR3 is 15 residues long. Germline CDR1 reads SGHRS; CDR2 reads YFSETQ. CDR3 residues: CASSLVGVVNTEAFF. Drawing the rest from reference TRBV5-1 and TRBJ1-1, the complete variable domain is KAGVTQTPRYLIKTRGQQVTLSCSPISGHRSVSWYQQTPGQGLQFLFEYFSETQRNKGNFPGRFSGRQFSNSRSEMNVSTLELGDSALYLCASSLVGVVNTEAFFGQGTRLTVV.

The CDR3 is CASSRLTGTGPYEQYF. The rearrangement uses TRBV7-8 and TRBJ2-7; the TRBD1 assignment by TCRdb is unverifiable without DNA. CDR3 length: 16 amino acids. Germline CDR1 is SGHVS and CDR2 is FQNEAQ. The whole variable domain, filled in from reference TRBV7-8 and TRBJ2-7, reads GAGVSQSPRYKVAKRGQDVALRCDPISGHVSLFWYQQALGQGPEFLTYFQNEAQLDKSGLPSDRFFAERPEGSVSTLKIQRTQQEDSAVYLCASSRLTGTGPYEQYFGPGTRLTVT.

This chain joins TRBV5-5 and TRBJ2-3; the D call of TRBD1 rests on TCRdb alone, since no DNA is present to check it. This CDR3 region has 14 residues. Germline assignment: CDR1 SGHKS and CDR2 YYEKEE (reference sequence). The CDR3 protein is CASSRGQGVDTQYF. The full variable domain, its missing parts supplied by reference TRBV5-5 and TRBJ2-3, is DAGVTQSPTHLIKTRGQQVTLRCSPISGHKSVSWYQQVLGQGPQFIFQYYEKEERGRGNFPDRFSARQFPNYSSELNVNALLLGDSALYLCASSRGQGVDTQYFGPGTRLTVL.

The V and J genes are TRBV5-1 and TRBJ2-5; TCRdb's D gene call, TRBD2, goes unchecked for lack of DNA. The CDR3 spans 16 residues. Germline V gives CDR1 SGHRS, CDR2 YFSETQ. The CDR3 is CASSKVPGKGQETQYF.

The rearrangement links TRBV7-9 to TRBJ2-3. Per germline, CDR1 SEHNR and CDR2 FQNEAQ (reference sequence). The CDR3 covers 13 residues. This chain's CDR3 is CASSSRQTDTQYF.

The genes are TRBV7-2 and TRBJ2-2. Germline assignment: CDR1 SGHTA and CDR2 FQGNSA. The CDR3 totals 14 residues. The CDR3 loop reads CASSIRPDTGELFF.

The chain is built from TRBV9 and TRBJ2-4; TCRdb indicates TRBD2, and absent DNA this call remains unverified. Germline-derived CDR1 and CDR2 are SGDLS and YYNGEE. This CDR3 has 20 residues. The CDR3 sequence: CASSGGVAGGRGTAKNIQYF.

The chain joins TRBV5-1 to TRBJ2-7; TCRdb selects TRBD1, and the lack of DNA leaves this call unchecked. The CDR3 extends over 14 amino acids. CDR1 and CDR2 (germline): SGHRS, YFSETQ. This CDR3 reads CASSLLQGAGEQYF.

The rearrangement uses TRBV5-5 and TRBJ1-5; TCRdb selects TRBD1, and the lack of DNA leaves this call unchecked. CDR1 is SGHKS and CDR2 is YYEKEE in the germline V gene (reference sequence). The CDR3 is made up of 17 amino acids. The CDR3: CASSLGLGFYSNQPQHF.

The J gene is TRBJ2-1, the V gene TRBV28; no DNA is available, so the TRBD1 call from TCRdb remains unchecked. The V gene's germline CDR1 is MDHEN and CDR2 SYDVKM. The CDR3 has 20 residues. CDR3 sequence: CASSSQTGTGFLSSYNEQFF.

The gene calls are TRBV6-1 and TRBJ1-4; TCRdb calls TRBD1, which cannot be checked without DNA. Germline V gene data show CDR1 as MNHNS and CDR2 as SASEGT. This CDR3 is built from 15 residues. The CDR3 loop reads CASSPDRGANEKLFF.